Given below is one T cell receptor beta chain in context. V gave up 5 bases and J gave up 0 bases; unmatched junction bases: 7. Germline V lookup: CDR1 LGHDT, CDR2 YNNKEL (reference sequence). The CDR3 totals 16 residues. This sample is part of a study of blood T cell repertoires in COVID-19. At the level of the study: PBMCs, B-cell-depleted T cells, or T cells provided the cDNA or gDNA that made up the material.

Profiled with immunoSEQ multiplex PCR; TCRdb holds only in-frame clones, not every one. The table lists roughly 200,000 clones, approximately 90% of them singletons. Material: peripheral blood. This chain joins TRBV3-1 (or the pseudogene TRBV3-2) and TRBJ1-3; TRBD1 agrees at 7 bases. The TCR sequence derives from a woman under 30 who had recovered from COVID-19. The CDR3 spells CASSVQGVHSGNTIYF. The CDR3 DNA follows: TGTGCCAGCAGCGTCCAGGGGGTCCACTCTGGAAACACCATATATTTT.